Listed below are T cell receptor beta chains from one sample, sequenced in a study of blood T cells in healthy people across ages. TCRdb passed the 5' RACE reads through MiXCR, listing each CDR3 protein once. The data contain approximately 800,000 distinct CDR3 sequences, roughly 25% of them singletons. The data also belong to a second study, concerning T cells of mothers and their children.

Sequencing input: blood. Every receptor here comes from a boy aged 10-17 years in good health. The CDR3 runs from the conserved cysteine through the conserved F or W. Each record gives: J gene, D gene, V gene, clone size, CDR3 DNA, CDR3 protein. A D gene is named only where the DNA matches it firmly. Where a row states a size, it is once, few, many or the class of an expanded clone; other rows omit it.

TRBJ1-1 | . | TRBV5-1 | . | TGCGCCAGCAGCTTGGAGTCGAGGGGACGGAACACTGAAGCTTTCTTT | CASSLESRGRNTEAFF
TRBJ2-5 | . | TRBV10-3 | . | TGTGCCATCAAAAAGGAGGGGTCTCAAGAGACCCAGTACTTC | CAIKKEGSQETQYF
TRBJ2-1 | . | TRBV14 | few | TGTGCCAGCAGCCGTCTGGGCGGACGAATCTACAATGAGCAGCTCTTC | CASSRLGGRIYNEQLF
TRBJ2-7 | TRBD2 | TRBV29-1 | few | TGCAGCGTCCGCCCCCGGGGTAGCGGGGACGAGCAGTACTTC | CSVRPRGSGDEQYF
TRBJ2-5 | . | TRBV6-2/TRBV6-3 | . | TGTGCCACCTCGGACCGACTAAAGGGAGGAGAGACCCAGTACTTC | CATSDRLKGGETQYF
TRBJ2-5 | TRBD2 | TRBV5-6 | . | TGTGCCAGCAGCCGACTAGCGGGGGGCCCACGGTTCTTC | CASSRLAGGPRFF
TRBJ2-5 | . | TRBV5-6 | few | TGTGCCAGCAGCTTTGCGACCCAAGAGACCCAGTACTTC | CASSFATQETQYF
TRBJ2-6 | . | TRBV20-1 | few | TGCAGTGCTAGAGATTCATCTGGGGCCAACGTCCTGACTTTC | CSARDSSGANVLTF
TRBJ2-1 | TRBD2 | TRBV19 | . | TGTGCCAGTAGTATGACTAGCGGGGAGGCAACCCCCTACAATGAGCAGTTCTTC | CASSMTSGEATPYNEQFF
TRBJ2-1 | . | TRBV28 | few | TGTGCCAGCAGTTTACGGTCAGGGAACTACAATGAGCAGTTCTTC | CASSLRSGNYNEQFF
TRBJ2-5 | TRBD2 | TRBV5-4 | . | TGTGCCAGCAGCCCGGTAGGGCTAGCGGGAGACAGGGAGACCCAGTACTTC | CASSPVGLAGDRETQYF
TRBJ2-5 | . | TRBV18 | . | TGTGCCAGCTCACCCGGAACGACAGAGCAAGAGACCCAGTACTTC | CASSPGTTEQETQYF
TRBJ2-7 | . | TRBV15 | few | TGTGCCACCAGCAGAGATAAGTTCCTCTACGAGCAGTACTTC | CATSRDKFLYEQYF
TRBJ2-7 | . | TRBV20-1 | few | TGCAGTGCTATGGGCGAATCCTACGAGCAGTACTTC | CSAMGESYEQYF
TRBJ2-3 | . | TRBV11-2 | few | TGTGCCAGCAGCCGAGGCAGGGAGTACACAGATACGCAGTATTTT | CASSRGREYTDTQYF
TRBJ1-1 | . | TRBV2 | few | TGTGCCAGCACCCAGGCAACCATGAACACTGAAGCTTTCTTT | CASTQATMNTEAFF
TRBJ2-3 | . | TRBV12-3/TRBV12-4 | few | TGTGCCAGCAGTTTATCCCGGGACGCGGCCGGTACGCAGTATTTT | CASSLSRDAAGTQYF
TRBJ1-3 | . | TRBV6-2/TRBV6-3 | many | TGTGCCAGCAGTACATCTGGAAACACCATATATTTT | CASSTSGNTIYF
TRBJ2-1 | TRBD2 | TRBV6-2/TRBV6-3 | . | TGTGCCAGCAGTTACTCGATTCTTGGGGGACTAGCGAATGAGCAGTTCTTC | CASSYSILGGLANEQFF
TRBJ1-4 | . | TRBV29-1 | . | TGCAGCGTTGAAGATCCGACGTCCATTGATGAAAAACTGTTTTTT | CSVEDPTSIDEKLFF
TRBJ1-5 | TRBD1 | TRBV4-1 | . | TGCGCCAGCAGCCAAGACCCGGGACAGGGAGGAGGCCAGCCCCAGCATTTT | CASSQDPGQGGGQPQHF
TRBJ1-2 | TRBD1 | TRBV6-5 | . | TGTGCCAGCAGTTACTCGGCGGACAGGGGATCGGAGGGCTACACCTTC | CASSYSADRGSEGYTF
TRBJ2-7 | . | TRBV28 | many | TGTGCCAGCAGCCCGCTTCCTGGGTCCTACGAGCAGTACTTC | CASSPLPGSYEQYF
TRBJ2-6 | . | TRBV15 | . | TGTGCCACCAGCCTGGGCCCTGGGGCCAACGTCCTGACTTTC | CATSLGPGANVLTF
TRBJ2-7 | TRBD1 | TRBV7-2 | . | TGTGCCAGCAGCCCACTAGGGACAGGGATAAGCGAGCAGTACTTC | CASSPLGTGISEQYF
TRBJ1-1 | . | TRBV6-1 | few | TGTGCCAGCAGTGAAACAGGGTCGTTGTACACTGAAGCTTTCTTT | CASSETGSLYTEAFF